This T cell receptor (beta chain) was recovered during a study of beta chain features in type 1 diabetes. TCRB transcripts that were expressed got sequenced, as all of the isolated RNA had been reverse transcribed. Data came from immunoSEQ multiplex PCR; TCRdb stores just in-frame clones and leaves some out. Altogether 900,000 or so clones are present, 17% being singletons, with the ten largest covering around 0.02%. CDR3 length equals 15 residues. Germline V gives CDR1 LNHDA, CDR2 SQIVND (reference sequence). The V gene end was trimmed by 7 bases and the J gene end by 0 bases; junction bases not matched to a gene: 9.

The chain employs TRBV19 and TRBJ2-7, with TRBD1 matching over 7 bases. This TCR was sampled from a woman between 18 and 29 years old in good health. The sequencing input was naive CD4+ T cells from blood. DNA for the CDR3: TGTGCCAGTAACCCCCTGACAGGGTACTCCTACGAGCAGTACTTC. Its translation: CASNPLTGYSYEQYF.